Below are 30 T cell receptor beta chains sequenced from a single sample in a study of shared clonotypes between healthy human individuals. Selected positively for CCR7 and CD45RO-negative, naive CD8 cells excluded terminally differentiated effector memory CD45RA+ cells. Clones were sequenced by immunoSEQ multiplex PCR, and TCRdb holds only the in-frame ones, with some missing. The table lists about 2.2 million clones, about 93% of them singletons, with under 2% in the top ten. Material for sequencing was naive CD8+ T cells from PBMCs. These receptors were obtained from a man younger than 35 in good health. Some clones in this sample may be carry-over from other donors' samples.

The J gene is TRBJ2-7, the V gene TRBV27; the match to TRBD1 covers 9 bases. The germline gives CDR1 MNHEY, CDR2 SMNVEV (reference sequence). Trimming removed 8 bases from V and 1 base from J; junction bases left unmatched: 3. The CDR3 contains 13 residues. The CDR3 DNA reads TGTGCCAGCGGACAGGGGACGTCCTACGAGCAGTACTTC. Its translation is CASGQGTSYEQYF.

This chain uses TRBV7-3 with TRBJ2-6; D call uncertain. Germline-derived CDR1 and CDR2 are SGHTA and FQGTGA. The V end lost 2 bases, the J end lost 0 bases, and 14 bases lay between the germline ends. This CDR3 has 18 residues. This CDR3 reads CASSLYLGLTSGANVLTF. As DNA, the CDR3 is TGTGCCAGCAGCTTATATTTGGGTCTAACCTCTGGGGCCAACGTCCTGACTTTC.

The V and J genes are TRBV19 and TRBJ1-1; possibly TRBD1 for D (5 bases). Germline V CDR1 and CDR2: LNHDA, SQIVND (reference sequence). The V and J ends lost 3 bases and 5 bases respectively, with 16 bases between them. The CDR3 has 15 amino acids. The CDR3 here is CASSISVGGGTEAFF. CDR3 in DNA: TGTGCCAGTAGTATCTCAGTGGGGGGTGGGACTGAAGCTTTCTTT.

The chain has TRBV28 and TRBJ1-4; the match to TRBD1 covers 8 bases. Germline V gene sequence: CDR1 MDHEN, CDR2 SYDVKM. The ends lost 6 bases at V and 6 bases at J; junction bases unmatched: 3. The CDR3 covers 13 residues. The CDR3 reads CASRPTGDEKLFF. The CDR3 DNA follows: TGTGCCAGCAGACCGACAGGGGATGAAAAACTGTTTTTT. The full variable domain, its missing parts supplied by reference TRBV28 and TRBJ1-4, is DVKVTQSSRYLVKRTGEKVFLECVQDMDHENMFWYRQDPGLGLRLIYFSYDVKMKEKGDIPEGYSVSREKKERFSLILESASTNQTSMYLCASRPTGDEKLFFGSGTQLSVL.

This chain connects TRBV2 to TRBJ2-1, with D possibly matching TRBD1 (6 bases). This CDR3 has 14 amino acids. Germline CDR1 is SNHLY and CDR2 is FYNNEI. With 2 bases removed from V and 14 bases from J, the gap between germline ends came to 19 bases. CDR3 region: CASSETGLRGWKFF. The CDR3 DNA reads TGTGCCAGCAGTGAAACAGGGTTAAGGGGATGGAAGTTCTTC.

The chain recombines TRBV27 with TRBJ2-5; no clear D gene. Germline values: CDR1 MNHEY, CDR2 SMNVEV (reference sequence). V lost 2 bases, J lost 4 bases, and 17 bases lay in between. The CDR3 has 16 residues. CDR3 in amino acids: CASSLTRFGAGETQYF. CDR3 in DNA: TGTGCCAGCAGTTTAACGCGCTTCGGAGCAGGAGAGACCCAGTACTTC.

V usage is TRBV5-1 and J usage is TRBJ2-7, with D unresolved. Between the trimmed V and J ends, which lost 6 bases and 0 bases, there was a span of 13 bases. Germline V gene lookup returns CDR1 SGHRS and CDR2 YFSETQ. The CDR3 extends over 14 amino acids. CDR3 in amino acids: CASTDWQTSYEQYF. CDR3 DNA sequence: TGCGCCAGCACGGATTGGCAGACCTCCTACGAGCAGTACTTC.

CDR3 nucleotide sequence: TGCGCCAGCAGCCAAGATAGGACTAGCGGAACCTCGCCATACTTC. Amino acids: CASSQDRTSGTSPYF. The rearrangement joins TRBV4-3 to TRBJ2-7, with 10 bases that match TRBD2. There are 15 residues in the CDR3. With 0 bases clipped from V and 13 bases from J, the junction kept 12 bases outside the gene matches. Per germline, CDR1 LGHNA and CDR2 YSLEER.

CDR3 residues: CSGTGATEAFF. The DNA for the CDR3 is TGCAGCGGTACAGGAGCCACTGAAGCTTTCTTT. The rearrangement joins TRBV29-1 to TRBJ1-1; D possibly corresponds to TRBD1 (5 bases). Germline V gene data show CDR1 as SQVTM and CDR2 as ANQGSEA. The CDR3 totals 11 residues. V lost 7 bases, J lost 4 bases, and 10 bases lay in between.

DNA of the CDR3: TGTGCCAGCAGTTACTACGGCAATGAGCAGTTCTTC. This encodes CASSYYGNEQFF. This chain joins TRBV6-6 and TRBJ2-1, with D hard to call. The V gene's germline CDR1 is MNHNY and CDR2 SVGAGI (reference sequence). The CDR3 covers 12 residues. V was cut by 1 base and J by 6 bases, with 4 bases left in between.

The chain links TRBV19 to TRBJ2-7; 10 bases agree with TRBD1. The germline gives CDR1 LNHDA, CDR2 SQIVND (reference sequence). This CDR3 is 13 amino acids long. The ends lost 5 bases at V and 5 bases at J; junction bases unmatched: 3. The CDR3 DNA follows: TGTGCCAGTAGTGACAGGGGGCACCACGAGCAGTACTTC. This translates into CASSDRGHHEQYF.

With regard to this clone: The conserved phenylalanine or tryptophan is not found at the CDR3 terminus, so this likely reflects a read error. The chain has TRBV27 and TRBJ2-7, with 8 nucleotides matching TRBD1. CDR1 and CDR2 from the germline V gene are MNHEY and SMNVEV (reference sequence). The CDR3 is made up of 13 amino acids. With 8 bases clipped from V and 0 bases from J, the junction kept 3 bases outside the gene matches. The CDR3 loop reads CASSDRGSYEQYL. The CDR3 nucleotides are TGTGCCAGCTCTGACAGGGGCTCCTACGAGCAGTACCTC.

This clone was seen a handful of times. V usage is TRBV7-9 and J usage is TRBJ1-5; no clear D gene. V was clipped by 5 bases and J by 5 bases, with 16 bases between them. Per the germline V gene, CDR1 is SEHNR and CDR2 is FQNEAQ (reference sequence). CDR3 size: 15 residues. This CDR3 reads CASSPGDPLHQPQHF. The DNA of the CDR3 is TGTGCCAGCAGCCCCGGGGATCCCCTCCATCAGCCCCAGCATTTT.

V gene TRBV5-1 combines with J gene TRBJ2-7, with D perhaps TRBD1 (5 bases). V lost 1 base to trimming and J lost 4 bases, with 12 bases between them. This CDR3 is 14 amino acids long. CDR1 and CDR2 (germline): SGHRS, YFSETQ. The CDR3 sequence is CASSLRGLPYEQYF. Here the CDR3 DNA reads TGCGCCAGCAGCTTGAGGGGCCTTCCATACGAGCAGTACTTC.

This chain links TRBV7-6 with TRBJ2-5; D may match TRBD1 or TRBD2 (6 bases each). V was pared by 5 bases and J by 2 bases, with 15 bases between. This CDR3 has 15 residues. CDR1 is SGHVS, CDR2 FNYEAQ, per germline. CDR3 DNA: TGTGCCAGCAGCCTACGGGGGCGGCTGCAAGAGACCCAGTACTTC. Protein product: CASSLRGRLQETQYF.

The CDR3 DNA reads TGTGCCAGCATCTTGAGGAGCGTTCAAGAGACCCAGTACTTC. It yields the protein CASILRSVQETQYF. The chain employs TRBV2 and TRBJ2-5; no clear D gene. This CDR3 has 14 residues. Germline loops: CDR1 SNHLY, CDR2 FYNNEI. V was trimmed by 7 bases and J by 2 bases, leaving 14 bases between them.

The rearrangement uses TRBV13 and TRBJ2-3; D call uncertain. In germline, CDR1 is PRHDT, CDR2 FYEKMQ (reference sequence). CDR3 length equals 15 residues. The ends were cut back, 5 bases at V and 2 bases at J, with 14 bases in the middle. In DNA, the CDR3 is TGTGCCAGCAGCCCCCCCCTGGGAAACACAGATACGCAGTATTTT. It specifies CASSPPLGNTDTQYF.

This clone has a single count. The gene calls are TRBV5-4 and TRBJ1-3; 7 bases line up with TRBD1. The ends lost 4 bases at V and 4 bases at J; junction bases unmatched: 5. In germline, CDR1 is SGHNT, CDR2 YYREEE (reference sequence). This CDR3 has 14 amino acids. This CDR3 is CASSLTGAGNTIYF. The CDR3 DNA follows: TGTGCCAGCAGCCTTACAGGGGCCGGAAACACCATATATTTT.

This rearrangement joins TRBV4-1 to TRBJ2-7, with 10 bases that match TRBD1. The V gene end was trimmed by 5 bases and the J gene end by 2 bases; junction bases not matched to a gene: 3. The CDR3 contains 14 residues. Germline V CDR1 and CDR2: MGHRA, YSYEKL. CDR3 sequence (DNA): TGCGCCAGCAGCAAGGGACAGGGGCCCTACGAGCAGTACTTC. Protein sequence: CASSKGQGPYEQYF.

This clone was recorded once. The chain carries TRBV5-1 and TRBJ2-7, with D perhaps given as TRBD1 or TRBD2 (5 bases each). Germline-derived CDR1 and CDR2 are SGHRS and YFSETQ. The CDR3 length is 13 residues. Trimming stripped 0 bases from V and 6 bases from J, with 10 bases between. CDR3 residues: CASSLVRAGEQYF. The CDR3 DNA sequence: TGCGCCAGCAGCTTGGTCAGGGCGGGCGAGCAGTACTTC.

CDR3 DNA sequence: TGTGCCTGGAGTCCAGGGGGCTCTAGGGCTGAAGCTTTCTTT. Translating it yields CAWSPGGSRAEAFF. This chain links TRBV30 with TRBJ1-1; TRBD1 agrees at 8 bases. Germline trimming cut 2 bases from V and 6 bases from J; bases unmatched to any gene: 8. The germline V gene has CDR1 GTSNPN and CDR2 SVGIG (reference sequence). The CDR3 extends over 14 amino acids.

CDR3 sequence: CASSSEGPVRTSEQYF. In DNA, the CDR3 is TGTGCCAGCAGTTCCGAAGGACCGGTGAGGACCTCCGAGCAGTACTTC. The rearrangement joins TRBV27 to TRBJ2-7; D unresolved. Germline V gene data show CDR1 as MNHEY and CDR2 as SMNVEV (reference sequence). The V end lost 4 bases, the J end lost 6 bases, and 22 bases lay between the germline ends. The CDR3 runs to 16 residues.

This sequence joins TRBV7-9 and TRBJ2-5, with D hard to call. Germline lookup yields CDR1 SEHNR and CDR2 FQNEAQ (reference sequence). Trimming took off 5 bases at V and 1 base at J, with 11 bases between the two ends. This CDR3 comprises 14 residues. The CDR3 coding sequence is TGTGCCAGCAGCCGCCCAGAAAGCCAAGAGACCCAGTACTTC. It translates to CASSRPESQETQYF.

In its sample, this clone was seen once. The J gene is TRBJ2-5, the V gene TRBV7-9; D perhaps matches TRBD2 (6 bases). The CDR3 covers 16 residues. CDR1 SEHNR and CDR2 FQNEAQ come from the germline V gene (reference sequence). Between the trimmed V and J ends, which lost 1 base and 4 bases, there was a span of 16 bases. The CDR3 loop is CASSLGPLTRVETQYF. The CDR3 DNA reads TGTGCCAGCAGCTTAGGCCCTCTGACTAGAGTAGAGACCCAGTACTTC.

V usage is TRBV2 and J usage is TRBJ2-7; TRBD1 aligns across 9 bases. The germline V gene encodes CDR1 SNHLY and CDR2 FYNNEI. The ends lost 7 bases at V and 2 bases at J; junction bases unmatched: 15. CDR3 length equals 17 residues. The CDR3 DNA reads as TGTGCCAGCATGACAATTGGGGGACAGGGAAAAACCTACGAGCAGTACTTC. Residues: CASMTIGGQGKTYEQYF.

This chain joins TRBV9 and TRBJ2-7, with a tentative D call TRBD1 (6 bases). Trimming took off 0 bases at V and 5 bases at J, with 15 bases between the two ends. In germline, CDR1 is SGDLS, CDR2 YYNGEE. The CDR3 is 15 residues long. Here the CDR3 reads CASSVVAGALHEQYF. The CDR3 nucleotides read TGTGCCAGCAGCGTAGTGGCAGGGGCTCTGCACGAGCAGTACTTC.

This clone showed up just once. This sequence joins TRBV6-1 and TRBJ1-2; D is perhaps TRBD1 (6 bases). Germline values: CDR1 MNHNS, CDR2 SASEGT. V lost 3 bases and J 6 bases, leaving 17 bases between the germline ends. CDR3 size: 15 residues. CDR3 in DNA: TGTGCCAGCAGTGAGAGGTCGGGGGGCGCCCATGGCTACACCTTC. It codes for CASSERSGGAHGYTF.

J is TRBJ1-5 and V is TRBV4-3; 9 bases line up with TRBD1. The V gene's germline CDR1 is LGHNA and CDR2 YSLEER. The CDR3 contains 15 residues. V gave up 4 bases and J gave up 7 bases; unmatched junction bases: 8. The CDR3 reads CASSLLLDRGQPQHF. The CDR3 bases are TGCGCCAGCAGCCTTCTCTTGGACAGGGGACAGCCCCAGCATTTT.

The genes are TRBV4-1 and TRBJ2-7; D is unresolved. CDR1 is MGHRA, CDR2 YSYEKL, per germline. The CDR3 runs 15 residues. Between the trimmed V and J ends, which lost 0 bases and 6 bases, there was a span of 15 bases. CDR3 in amino acids: CASSQDQGIASEQYF. The DNA of the CDR3 is TGCGCCAGCAGCCAAGATCAAGGGATTGCGAGCGAGCAGTACTTC.

The chain is built from TRBV7-6 and TRBJ2-1; 9 bases are a match to TRBD1. V trimming: 5 bases; J trimming: 5 bases; junction bases outside the gene matches: 7. Germline loops: CDR1 SGHVS, CDR2 FNYEAQ. CDR3 length: 15 residues. This chain's CDR3 is CASSPRDRAHNEQFF. The DNA for the CDR3 is TGTGCCAGCAGCCCCCGGGACAGGGCCCACAATGAGCAGTTCTTC.